A selection of T cell receptor beta chains follows, all from one sample in a study of T cells in Graves' hyperthyroidism and ophthalmopathy. Each CDR3 protein is one row after TCRdb ran MiXCR on the multiplex PCR reads. The sample contains approximately 700,000 distinct CDR3 sequences, about 16% of which appear only once. Sequencing input: blood. These receptors were collected from a man aged 18 to 35 with Graves' hyperthyroidism. Both conserved end residues are part of each CDR3. A D gene is named only where the DNA matches it firmly. Only part of the rows carry a size: once, few, many, or a class if the clone is expanded.

d_call	clone_size	v_call	j_call	cdr3_aa	cdr3_nt
TRBD1	many	TRBV6-2/TRBV6-3	TRBJ2-1	CASSYFFGDREKNEQFF	TGTGCCAGCAGTTACTTCTTTGGGGACAGGGAGAAAAATGAGCAGTTCTTC
NA	NA	TRBV11-3	TRBJ2-7	CASSQDMRNDLTRGEQYF	TGTGCCAGCAGCCAAGATATGAGGAACGACCTAACTAGAGGCGAGCAGTACTTC
TRBD1	few	TRBV6-1	TRBJ1-1	CASRDTGTGEAFF	TGTGCCAGCAGAGATACCGGGACAGGGGAAGCTTTCTTT
NA	NA	TRBV19	TRBJ1-6	CASNPGSSYNSPLHF	TGTGCCAGCAACCCGGGGAGCTCCTATAATTCACCCCTCCACTTT
TRBD1	many	TRBV12-3/TRBV12-4	TRBJ1-2	CASSSYGQGHSGYTF	TGTGCCAGCAGTTCCTACGGACAGGGCCATAGCGGCTACACCTTC
NA	many	TRBV11-2	TRBJ2-3	CASSFRDGTDTQYF	TGTGCCAGCAGCTTTCGTGACGGCACAGATACGCAGTATTTT
TRBD2	NA	TRBV28	TRBJ2-1	CASRLGTSGVDEQFF	TGTGCCAGCAGGCTGGGGACTAGCGGGGTAGATGAGCAGTTCTTC
NA	few	TRBV15	TRBJ2-6	CATSWTAGANVLTF	TGTGCCACCAGCTGGACAGCTGGGGCCAACGTCCTGACTTTC
NA	NA	TRBV7-2	TRBJ2-6	CASSRSPSPGANVLTF	TGTGCCAGCAGCAGAAGTCCCAGCCCCGGGGCCAACGTCCTGACTTTC
NA	few	TRBV27	TRBJ2-7	CATPCIPDEQYF	TGTGCCACCCCCTGTATTCCAGACGAGCAGTACTTC
TRBD1	many	TRBV7-2	TRBJ1-5	CASSLPGQTQPQHF	TGTGCCAGCAGCTTACCGGGACAGACTCAGCCCCAGCATTTT
TRBD2	many	TRBV7-9	TRBJ2-1	CASRGTSGRYSYNEQFF	TGTGCCAGCAGGGGGACTAGCGGGAGATACTCCTACAATGAGCAGTTCTTC
TRBD2	many	TRBV5-6	TRBJ2-1	CASSWGLAGVEEQFF	TGTGCCAGCAGCTGGGGACTAGCGGGAGTCGAGGAGCAGTTCTTC
TRBD1	many	TRBV27	TRBJ2-7	CASSRTGLTYEQYF	TGTGCCAGCAGCCGGACAGGCCTAACCTACGAGCAGTACTTC
TRBD1	few	TRBV6-1	TRBJ1-1	CASYEQGRGTEAFF	TGTGCCAGTTATGAACAGGGGAGGGGAACTGAAGCTTTCTTT
NA	few	TRBV7-3	TRBJ2-1	CASSFQGNEQFF	TGTGCCAGCAGCTTTCAGGGGAATGAGCAGTTCTTC
NA	once	TRBV10-1	TRBJ2-7	CASSESVFRSEGYF	TGCGCCAGCAGTGAGTCCGTGTTCCGGAGCGAGGGGTACTTC
NA	NA	TRBV24-1	TRBJ2-7	CATSDPGLPQQYF	TGTGCCACCAGTGATCCAGGACTGCCGCAGCAGTACTTC
TRBD1	NA	TRBV7-9	TRBJ2-7	CASSPKTGQGTYEQYF	TGTGCCAGCAGCCCTAAGACTGGACAGGGTACCTACGAGCAGTACTTC
NA	NA	TRBV20-1	TRBJ2-1	CSASEDGVYNEQFF	TGCAGTGCTAGTGAAGATGGCGTCTACAATGAGCAGTTCTTC
NA	many	TRBV27	TRBJ2-5	CASSPGTKQTQYF	TGTGCCAGCAGTCCCGGGACAAAACAAACCCAGTACTTC
TRBD2	many	TRBV28	TRBJ2-7	CASKRLAGGYEQYF	TGTGCCAGCAAACGACTAGCGGGAGGCTACGAGCAGTACTTC
NA	few	TRBV7-2	TRBJ1-1	CASSLSIGIQNTEAFF	TGTGCCAGCAGCTTAAGTATCGGGATACAGAACACTGAAGCTTTCTTT
NA	many	TRBV10-3	TRBJ2-1	CAISESTVYNEQFF	TGTGCCATCAGTGAGTCGACAGTTTACAATGAGCAGTTCTTC
NA	many	TRBV18	TRBJ2-2	CASSPTLTGELFF	TGTGCCAGCTCACCAACACTGACCGGGGAGCTGTTTTTT
NA	NA	TRBV9	TRBJ2-3	CASSVVADSTDTQYF	TGTGCCAGCAGCGTAGTGGCGGACTCCACAGATACGCAGTATTTT
NA	NA	TRBV15	TRBJ1-2	CATSREAQGNYGYTF	TGTGCCACCAGCAGAGAGGCCCAGGGCAACTATGGCTACACCTTC
NA	NA	TRBV13	TRBJ2-7	CASSRRTDFSYEQYF	TGCGCCAGCAGCCGACGGACAGATTTCTCCTACGAGCAGTACTTC
NA	NA	TRBV19	TRBJ2-2	CASSALRVTGELFF	TGTGCCAGTAGTGCTCTCCGGGTGACCGGGGAGCTGTTTTTT
NA	many	TRBV20-1	TRBJ1-4	CSARGRKNEKLFF	TGCAGTGCTAGGGGACGTAAGAATGAAAAACTGTTTTTT
NA	few	TRBV30	TRBJ1-3	CAWSSGTHSGNTIYF	TGTGCCTGGAGCAGTGGCACTCACTCTGGAAACACCATATATTTT
TRBD2	many	TRBV2	TRBJ2-1	CASSEATSGRDGEQFF	TGTGCCAGCAGTGAAGCGACTAGCGGGAGGGATGGCGAGCAGTTCTTC
TRBD2	few	TRBV4-1	TRBJ2-1	CASSQDRGTSDYNEQFF	TGCGCCAGCAGCCAAGATCGGGGGACTAGCGACTACAATGAGCAGTTCTTC
NA	NA	TRBV29-1	TRBJ1-1	CSVARNSGHTEAFF	TGCAGCGTTGCCCGAAACAGCGGCCACACTGAAGCTTTCTTT
TRBD1	many	TRBV3-1	TRBJ1-2	CASSTRDRDYNYGYTF	TGTGCCAGCAGCACGAGGGACAGGGATTACAACTATGGCTACACCTTC
TRBD1	many	TRBV3-1	TRBJ2-5	CASSPDRGKTQYF	TGTGCCAGCAGCCCGGACAGGGGCAAGACCCAGTACTTC
NA	NA	TRBV28	TRBJ1-5	CASSSLRPQHF	TGTGCCAGCAGTTCCCTTCGACCCCAGCATTTT
TRBD2	few	TRBV2	TRBJ2-1	CASSVATSGSRNEQFF	TGTGCCAGCAGTGTAGCGACTAGCGGGAGCCGCAATGAGCAGTTCTTC
NA	many	TRBV7-9	TRBJ2-6	CASSSGGANVLTF	TGTGCCAGCAGCTCTGGAGGGGCCAACGTCCTGACTTTC
NA	few	TRBV7-6	TRBJ1-1	CASSQVGILNTEAFF	TGTGCCAGCAGCCAAGTAGGCATCTTGAACACTGAAGCTTTCTTT
TRBD1	few	TRBV9	TRBJ2-6	CASSSGTGISGANVLTF	TGTGCCAGCAGCTCCGGGACAGGGATCTCTGGGGCCAACGTCCTGACTTTC
NA	many	TRBV28	TRBJ1-5	CASSLGQPQHF	TGTGCCAGCAGTTTAGGTCAGCCCCAGCATTTT
TRBD2	many	TRBV20-1	TRBJ2-3	CSARLSGDFTDTQYF	TGCAGTGCTAGACTTAGCGGGGACTTCACAGATACGCAGTATTTT
NA	NA	TRBV10-3	TRBJ1-2	CAITGTHSHGYTF	TGTGCCATCACCGGGACCCACAGCCATGGCTACACCTTC
NA	few	TRBV12-3/TRBV12-4	TRBJ1-5	CASSSREDQPQHF	TGTGCCAGCAGTTCCAGGGAGGATCAGCCCCAGCATTTT